A single sample gave rise to the 30 T cell receptor beta chains below, sequenced in a study of follicular helper T cells after annual influenza vaccination. Data came from immunoSEQ multiplex PCR; TCRdb stores just in-frame clones and leaves some out. In the table there are approximately 500 clones, 84% of which are singletons. The time point: 2015-2016 season, 7 days after influenza vaccination. The input for sequencing was CXCR5+ CD38+ circulating T follicular helper cells from blood, taken 7 days after influenza vaccination. Sample subset: circulating Tfh, non-naive CD4+CXCR5+PD-1+ (ICOS+CD38+ or ICOS-CD38-). All receptors come from an adult who received the influenza vaccine.

The chain combines TRBV19 with TRBJ2-7, with D tentatively TRBD2 (5 bases). Deletions cut 2 bases from V and 5 bases from J, with 16 bases between. This CDR3 is built from 15 residues. Germline loops: CDR1 LNHDA, CDR2 SQIVND (reference sequence). The CDR3 sequence: CASSIIGVGVNEQYF. The DNA of the CDR3 is TGTGCCAGTAGTATAATCGGGGTGGGCGTGAACGAGCAGTACTTC.

The chain employs TRBV14 and TRBJ2-5; D not resolved. Trimming took off 2 bases at V and 5 bases at J, with 3 bases between the two ends. The CDR3 has 11 residues. CDR1 is SGHDN and CDR2 is FVKESK in the germline V gene. In nucleotides, the CDR3 is TGTGCCAGCAGCCAATCCGAGACCCAGTACTTC. This gives the protein CASSQSETQYF.

The gene calls are TRBV2 and TRBJ2-4, with a tentative D call TRBD2 (6 bases). CDR1 is SNHLY and CDR2 is FYNNEI in the germline V gene. Deletions cut 8 bases from V and 6 bases from J, with 17 bases between. The CDR3 covers 14 residues. The CDR3 loop is CASLLGDSTNIQYF. The CDR3 DNA reads as TGTGCCAGCCTTTTGGGGGACTCAACAAACATTCAGTACTTC.

The chain employs TRBV7-8 and TRBJ2-5; 14 bases are shared with TRBD2. The V segment lost 3 bases and the J segment 5 bases; nucleotides outside the gene matches: 5. CDR3 length: 16 residues. Germline V lookup: CDR1 SGHVS, CDR2 FQNEAQ. In DNA form, the CDR3 reads TGTGCCAGCAGCTTGAGGACTAGCGGGGGGTCGGAGACCCAGTACTTC. It encodes CASSLRTSGGSETQYF.

The J gene is TRBJ1-1, the V gene TRBV2, with 7 bases that match TRBD1. The trim removed 6 bases at V and 5 bases at J, leaving 9 bases unmatched. Germline CDR1 reads SNHLY; CDR2 reads FYNNEI. CDR3 length: 14 amino acids. In DNA, the CDR3 is TGTGCCAGCAGCGGACAGGTGAGGAGGACTGAAGCTTTCTTT. Translation gives CASSGQVRRTEAFF.

The V gene is TRBV18, the J gene TRBJ1-1; 7 nucleotides align to TRBD1. CDR1 KGHSH and CDR2 LQKENI come from the germline V gene. This CDR3 contains 17 residues. V dropped 3 bases and J dropped 0; count of bases not matched to a gene: 10. CDR3 nucleotides: TGTGCCAGCTCACCTCGGACAGGTGGTAGGATGAACACTGAAGCTTTCTTT. Protein product: CASSPRTGGRMNTEAFF. The complete variable domain, with remaining parts taken from reference TRBV18 and TRBJ1-1, reads NAGVMQNPRHLVRRRGQEARLRCSPMKGHSHVYWYRQLPEEGLKFMVYLQKENIIDESGMPKERFSAEFPKEGPSILRIQQVVRGDSAAYFCASSPRTGGRMNTEAFFGQGTRLTVV.

This clone was observed a handful of times. The chain is built from TRBV6-1 and TRBJ2-7; a weak D match, TRBD2 (6 bases). Trimming removed 2 bases from V and 4 bases from J, with 12 bases in between. Germline CDR1 reads MNHNS; CDR2 reads SASEGT. The CDR3 sequence is 14 residues long. CDR3 loop: CASSERESGYEQYF. In nucleotides, the CDR3 is TGTGCCAGCAGTGAAAGGGAGAGCGGGTACGAGCAGTACTTC.

This chain uses TRBV5-8 with TRBJ1-2; 12 bases are a match to TRBD1. The CDR3 extends over 16 amino acids. Germline lookup yields CDR1 SGHTS and CDR2 YDEGEE. Trimming cost V 0 bases and J 5 bases; bases outside gene matches: 5. This chain's CDR3 is CASSLVKGQGAYGYTF. CDR3 coding DNA: TGTGCCAGCAGCTTGGTTAAGGGACAGGGGGCATATGGCTACACCTTC.

This rearrangement joins TRBV30 to TRBJ1-2, with unresolved D. There are 15 residues in the CDR3. V shed 2 bases and J shed 4 bases, with 17 bases lying between them. CDR1 and CDR2 from the germline V gene are GTSNPN and SVGIG (reference sequence). The CDR3: CAWSSPRAGLYGYTF. CDR3 in DNA: TGTGCCTGGAGTTCCCCCCGTGCAGGCCTCTATGGCTACACCTTC.

This chain joins TRBV7-3 and TRBJ2-1; no firm D call. Germline values: CDR1 SGHTA, CDR2 FQGTGA. There are 13 residues in the CDR3. V lost 2 bases, J lost 5 bases, and 7 bases lay in between. CDR3 amino acids: CASSLGRNNEQFF. The CDR3, as DNA: TGTGCCAGCAGCTTAGGCAGAAACAATGAGCAGTTCTTC.

The genes are TRBV7-2 and TRBJ2-5; TRBD2 aligns across 10 bases. Germline lookup yields CDR1 SGHTA and CDR2 FQGNSA. V dropped 6 bases and J dropped 3; count of bases not matched to a gene: 10. The CDR3 runs 16 residues. CDR3 DNA: TGTGCCAGCAGTTGGAGCGGGGGGGCAGGGAAAGAGACCCAGTACTTC. Translating gives CASSWSGGAGKETQYF.

This chain connects TRBV30 to TRBJ2-3, with D tentatively TRBD2 (6 bases). This CDR3 is 14 amino acids long. From germline, CDR1 is GTSNPN and CDR2 SVGIG (reference sequence). V shed 7 bases and J shed 2 bases, with 16 bases lying between them. The CDR3 is CAFTTGANTDTQYF. The CDR3 DNA sequence: TGTGCCTTCACCACGGGAGCTAACACAGATACGCAGTATTTT.

This clone was counted between two and nine times. The CDR3 sequence: CASRSETAGYGYTF. As DNA, the CDR3 is TGTGCCAGTAGGTCGGAGACAGCAGGCTATGGCTACACCTTC. The V call is TRBV19, the J call TRBJ1-2; a possible D gene is TRBD1 (5 bases). CDR3 length equals 14 residues. Per germline, CDR1 LNHDA and CDR2 SQIVND (reference sequence). Trimming stripped 6 bases from V and 4 bases from J, with 15 bases between.

This rearrangement joins TRBV6-6 to TRBJ1-6; tentative D call: TRBD1 (6 bases). Germline CDR1 is MNHNY and CDR2 is SVGAGI (reference sequence). The length of the CDR3 is 14 residues. The CDR3 DNA sequence: TGTGTCATTAAAGGCGGACAGATGAATTCACCCCTCCACTTT. This translates into CVIKGGQMNSPLHF.

The CDR3 DNA follows: TGTGCCAGCAGCTTAAATCGAGCGGGGGGAGGGCAGTTCTTC. Its translation: CASSLNRAGGGQFF. The rearrangement uses TRBV7-2 and TRBJ2-1; 9 nucleotides line up with TRBD2. The CDR3 has 14 residues. Germline assignment: CDR1 SGHTA and CDR2 FQGNSA. Trimming took 2 bases from V and 12 from J; bases not matched to a gene: 8.

The chain links TRBV19 to TRBJ1-2, with D possibly being TRBD1 (6 bases). V was clipped by 5 bases and J by 3 bases, with 22 bases between them. Germline V lookup: CDR1 LNHDA, CDR2 SQIVND (reference sequence). The CDR3 has 17 residues. CDR3 bases: TGTGCCAGTAGTGATGGGGGCCGGTCCCCCCACGACTATGGCTACACCTTC. Its translation: CASSDGGRSPHDYGYTF. Full variable domain (missing parts from reference TRBV19 and TRBJ1-2): DGGITQSPKYLFRKEGQNVTLSCEQNLNHDAMYWYRQDPGQGLRLIYYSQIVNDFQKGDIAEGYSVSREKKESFPLTVTSAQKNPTAFYLCASSDGGRSPHDYGYTFGSGTRLTVV.

This rearrangement joins TRBV7-2 to TRBJ1-3, with D possibly matching TRBD1 (5 bases). The CDR3 spans 18 residues. With 7 bases removed from V and 0 bases from J, the gap between germline ends came to 22 bases. From germline, CDR1 is SGHTA and CDR2 FQGNSA. CDR3 loop: CASKVGTSNLGSGNTIYF. The CDR3 DNA follows: TGTGCCAGCAAAGTGGGGACTTCTAACCTGGGCTCTGGAAACACCATATATTTT.

This chain uses TRBV6-1 with TRBJ1-5; TRBD1 matches at 7 bases. CDR1 is MNHNS, CDR2 SASEGT, per germline. V trimming: 8 bases; J trimming: 0 bases; junction bases outside the gene matches: 7. The CDR3 is 15 amino acids. Written as DNA, the CDR3 is TGTGCCAGCCGCATGGGACAGTATAGCAATCAGCCCCAGCATTTT. It encodes CASRMGQYSNQPQHF.

Details on this clone: A junction boundary mismatches the germline segment, possibly from a read error. The CDR3 sequence is CASSFSPSGRKVGELFF. DNA of the CDR3: TGTGCTAGCAGCTTTTCTCCTAGCGGGAGGAAGGTCGGGGAGCTGTTTTTT. The V gene is TRBV7-7, the J gene TRBJ2-2, with 11 bases fitting TRBD2. Germline CDR1 SSHAT, CDR2 FNYEAQ (reference sequence). The CDR3 is 17 amino acids.

As DNA, the CDR3 is TGTGCCAGTAGTCTTGATCCCAATCAGCCCCAGCATTTT. Protein sequence: CASSLDPNQPQHF. The rearrangement links TRBV19 to TRBJ1-5; D not certain. V was cut by 5 bases and J by 3 bases, with 8 bases left in between. The CDR3 runs to 13 residues. CDR1 and CDR2 (germline): LNHDA, SQIVND (reference sequence).

J is TRBJ1-1 and V is TRBV6-1; D gene uncertain. CDR3 length: 11 amino acids. Per the germline V gene, CDR1 is MNHNS and CDR2 is SASEGT. V lost 4 bases and J lost 11, with 11 bases in between. The DNA for the CDR3 is TGTGCCAGCAGTGTACATGACACGGCTTTCTTT. Amino acids: CASSVHDTAFF.

The gene calls are TRBV2 and TRBJ2-3; 7 bases agree with TRBD2. This CDR3 has 14 residues. V lost 7 bases, J lost 3 bases, and 7 bases stayed unmatched. CDR1 SNHLY and CDR2 FYNNEI come from the germline V gene. The CDR3 bases are TGTGCCAGCATCCGGGGAGGGAGGACAGATACGCAGTATTTT. Its translation: CASIRGGRTDTQYF.

The chain combines TRBV11-2 with TRBJ2-5, with D perhaps TRBD2 (5 bases). The V gene's germline CDR1 is SGHAT and CDR2 FQNNGV. CDR3 length: 16 amino acids. Trimming stripped 4 bases from V and 3 bases from J, with 18 bases between. The CDR3 protein is CASSSEQGAVKETQYF. The CDR3 region has the DNA TGTGCCAGCAGCTCCGAGCAAGGAGCGGTAAAAGAGACCCAGTACTTC. Filled out from reference TRBV11-2 and TRBJ2-5, the complete variable domain reads EAGVAQSPRYKIIEKRQSVAFWCNPISGHATLYWYQQILGQGPKLLIQFQNNGVVDDSQLPKDRFSAERLKGVDSTLKIQPAKLEDSAVYLCASSSEQGAVKETQYFGPGTRLLVL.

This rearrangement joins TRBV15 to TRBJ2-1; TRBD2 agrees at 13 bases. The CDR3 contains 17 residues. V lost 3 bases and J lost 7; bases outside the gene matches: 9. CDR1 and CDR2 from the germline V gene are LNHNV and YYDKDF (reference sequence). CDR3 sequence reads: CATSSKTGLAGRNEQFF. The CDR3, as DNA: TGTGCCACCAGCAGCAAAACGGGACTAGCGGGAAGAAATGAGCAGTTCTTC.

The V call is TRBV7-2, the J call TRBJ1-4, with D unresolved. Germline V gene sequence: CDR1 SGHTA, CDR2 FQGNSA. V was clipped by 4 bases and J by 3 bases, with 3 bases between them. CDR3 size: 12 residues. The CDR3 loop reads CASSYPNEKLFF. The CDR3 DNA reads as TGTGCCAGCAGCTACCCTAATGAAAAACTGTTTTTT.

This clone was observed a handful of times. The gene calls are TRBV15 and TRBJ1-2; possible D gene TRBD1, 6 bases. The germline gives CDR1 LNHNV, CDR2 YYDKDF (reference sequence). The CDR3 contains 15 residues. Between the trimmed V and J ends, which lost 0 bases and 4 bases, there was a span of 12 bases. For the CDR3, the DNA is TGTGCCACCAGCAGAGAAGGACAGTCTCGCTATGGCTACACCTTC. Translating gives CATSREGQSRYGYTF.

The chain uses TRBV6-6 and TRBJ2-7; D is uncertain. Trimming removed 4 bases at V and 2 bases at J, with 12 bases between. CDR1 and CDR2 (germline): MNHNY, SVGAGI (reference sequence). The CDR3 consists of 14 residues. The CDR3 bases are TGTGCCAGCAGTTCGGAACACTTTGCCTACGAGCAGTACTTC. Its protein is CASSSEHFAYEQYF.

The chain employs TRBV5-4 and TRBJ2-7; 7 bases map to TRBD1. The CDR3 is made up of 14 amino acids. Germline loops: CDR1 SGHNT, CDR2 YYREEE (reference sequence). The V and J ends lost 3 bases and 2 bases, in that order; junction bases with no gene match: 5. The CDR3 region has the DNA TGTGCCAGCAGCTCGTCGGGACAGCCCTACGAGCAGTACGTC. Translation: CASSSSGQPYEQYV.

The V gene is TRBV7-4, the J gene TRBJ2-6; D remains ambiguous. CDR3 size: 18 residues. CDR1 is SGHVT, CDR2 SQSDAQ, per germline. The V gene lost 5 bases and the J gene lost 5 bases, with 22 bases spanning the gap. The CDR3 DNA reads TGTGCCAGCAGCGCAGTTGATCACTCACAAAGTCGGGCCAACGTCCTGACTTTC. Amino acid sequence: CASSAVDHSQSRANVLTF.

The chain joins TRBV5-4 to TRBJ1-1; no definite D call. The germline V gene encodes CDR1 SGHNT and CDR2 YYREEE (reference sequence). This CDR3 comprises 15 residues. Deletions cut 4 bases from V and 2 bases from J, with 15 bases between. The CDR3 protein is CASSPGLIPNTEAFF. CDR3 bases: TGTGCCAGCAGCCCAGGACTGATCCCAAACACTGAAGCTTTCTTT.